This entry lists 21 T cell receptor beta chains sequenced from one sample in a study of blood T cells in healthy people across ages. Alongside a J-beta primer mix, a sample-barcoded 5' primer served in a second PCR lasting about 7 to 11 cycles. TCRdb analysed the 5' RACE reads with MiXCR anew, one entry per CDR3 protein. Of around 280,000 distinct CDR3 sequences detected, around 27% appear once; the ten largest clones hold 25% to 35%. The source material was blood. These receptors originate from a woman in her 70s in good health.

This rearrangement joins TRBV19 to TRBJ1-1, with TRBD1 as a possible D gene (6 bases). V was trimmed by 7 bases and J by 4 bases, leaving 13 bases between them. The length of the CDR3 is 13 residues. Germline-derived CDR1 and CDR2 are LNHDA and SQIVND (reference sequence). Written as DNA, the CDR3 is TGTGCCAGTAAGAACCGAGGGGGCACTGAAGCTTTCTTT. Amino acid sequence: CASKNRGGTEAFF.

This chain links TRBV24-1 with TRBJ2-5; no clear D gene. V was trimmed by 1 base and J by 1 base, leaving 0 bases between them. CDR3 size: 12 residues. CDR1 and CDR2 (germline): KGHDR, SFDVKD. The CDR3 coding sequence is TGTGCCACCAGTGATTTCCAAGAGACCCAGTACTTC. This codes for CATSDFQETQYF.

There are a few counts of this clonotype. This chain joins TRBV28 and TRBJ2-5, with 7 bases matching TRBD2. The DNA matches TRBJ2-7 better at its end, which makes the J call doubtful. Germline V gene data show CDR1 as MDHEN and CDR2 as SYDVKM. There are 14 residues in the CDR3. CDR3 nucleotide sequence: TGTGCCAGCAGCTCTAGGACTAGAACCTACGAGCAGTACTTC. Amino acid sequence: CASSSRTRTYEQYF.

This clonotype has a handful of counts. The chain recombines TRBV20-1 with TRBJ2-7; the D gene is possibly TRBD2 (6 bases). CDR3 length: 16 amino acids. The germline CDR1 and CDR2 sequences are DFQATT and SNEGSKA (reference sequence). Deletions cut 0 bases from V and 7 bases from J, with 22 bases between. The CDR3 sequence is CSARERRAGTSREQYF. CDR3 nucleotide sequence: TGCAGTGCTAGAGAACGCCGGGCGGGGACCTCAAGGGAGCAGTACTTC.

With regard to this clonotype: The germline gene is not matched at one end of the junction; a read error may be the cause. DNA for the CDR3: TGTGCCAGCAGCCGAGCAGGGGGTGAGCAGCTCTTC. Its translation: CASSRAGGEQLF. The V and J genes are TRBV7-3 and TRBJ2-5; 7 bases agree with TRBD1. Germline V gene data show CDR1 as SGHTA and CDR2 as FQGTGA. The CDR3 consists of 12 residues.

The chain's CDR3 is CATQGRGYEQYF. Here the CDR3 DNA reads TGTGCCACCCAGGGACGGGGCTACGAGCAGTACTTC. This chain uses TRBV11-2 with TRBJ2-5; possibly TRBD1 or TRBD2 for D (5 bases each). Matching the DNA end better, TRBJ2-7 makes the J call doubtful. CDR3 length: 12 residues. Per germline, CDR1 SGHAT and CDR2 FQNNGV.

This chain uses TRBV14 with TRBJ2-3; possible D gene TRBD2, 5 bases. V was shortened by 2 bases and J by 1 base, with 10 bases between the two germline ends. The CDR3 loop spans 15 amino acids. Per germline, CDR1 SGHDN and CDR2 FVKESK. The CDR3 sequence is CASSQTIGGTDTQYF. The CDR3 DNA reads as TGTGCCAGCAGCCAAACCATCGGGGGCACAGATACGCAGTATTTT. Combining the CDR3 with reference TRBV14 and TRBJ2-3 gives the whole variable domain EAGVTQFPSHSVIEKGQTVTLRCDPISGHDNLYWYRRVMGKEIKFLLHFVKESKQDESGMPNNRFLAERTGGTYSTLKVQPAELEDSGVYFCASSQTIGGTDTQYFGPGTRLTVL.

There are many counts of this clonotype. V usage is TRBV4-3 and J usage is TRBJ1-5, with unresolved D. Germline loops: CDR1 LGHNA, CDR2 YSLEER. The CDR3 extends over 16 amino acids. Trimming stripped 0 bases from V and 2 bases from J, with 11 bases between. The CDR3: CASSQDTRAGNQPQHF. CDR3 nucleotide sequence: TGCGCCAGCAGCCAAGATACACGAGCAGGCAATCAGCCCCAGCATTTT.

The chain employs TRBV5-1 and TRBJ2-7; D perhaps matches TRBD1 (6 bases). This CDR3 is built from 15 residues. From germline, CDR1 is SGHRS and CDR2 YFSETQ. With 4 bases removed from V and 7 bases from J, the gap between germline ends came to 21 bases. CDR3 residues: CASSPGLDRSLEQYF. For the CDR3, the DNA is TGCGCCAGCAGCCCGGGCTTGGACAGATCTTTGGAGCAGTACTTC.

Note on this clonotype: One junction end does not reproduce the germline sequence, and a read error may be involved. The chain has TRBV7-9 and TRBJ2-7; 7 bases line up with TRBD1. The length of the CDR3 is 14 residues. Germline V lookup: CDR1 SEHNR, CDR2 FQNEAQ (reference sequence). The CDR3 nucleotides are TGTGCCAACAGCTTAACAGGGGACTCCTACGAGCAGTACTTC. Its translation: CANSLTGDSYEQYF. Full variable domain (outside the CDR3, taken from reference TRBV7-9 and TRBJ2-7): DTGVSQNPRHKITKRGQNVTFRCDPISEHNRLYWYRQTLGQGPEFLTYFQNEAQLEKSRLLSDRFSAERPKGSFSTLEIQRTEQGDSAMYLCANSLTGDSYEQYFGPGTRLTVT.

This clonotype occurred a few times. The rearrangement uses TRBV20-1 and TRBJ2-7; D perhaps matches TRBD1 (6 bases). Germline V gives CDR1 DFQATT, CDR2 SNEGSKA (reference sequence). The CDR3 covers 13 residues. The ends were cut back, 2 bases at V and 4 bases at J, with 12 bases in the middle. The CDR3 DNA reads as TGCAGTGCTAGACCCGGACAGCGATACGAGCAGTACTTC. Encoded protein: CSARPGQRYEQYF.

The table lists this clonotype with a few counts. An end of the junction differs from the germline gene, which may be a read error. J is TRBJ2-7 and V is TRBV20-1, with D possibly matching TRBD2 (5 bases). Germline assignment: CDR1 DFQATT and CDR2 SNEGSKA (reference sequence). The CDR3 is 14 residues long. The CDR3, as DNA: TGCAGTGCTAGAGTCGGGAAGGCCTCCCACGAGCAGTACTTC. It yields the protein CSARVGKASHEQYF.

The rearrangement links TRBV5-4 to TRBJ2-6; weak D call: TRBD2 (5 bases). CDR3 length: 14 amino acids. The V gene lost 3 bases and the J gene lost 1 base, with 5 bases spanning the gap. Germline V gene data show CDR1 as SGHNT and CDR2 as YYREEE (reference sequence). The chain's CDR3 is CASSWESGANVLTF. For the CDR3, the DNA is TGTGCCAGCAGCTGGGAGTCTGGGGCCAACGTCCTGACTTTC.

V is TRBV28 and J is TRBJ2-5; D unresolved. V lost 2 bases and J 5 bases, leaving 9 bases between the germline ends. The CDR3 loop spans 13 amino acids. The germline V gene encodes CDR1 MDHEN and CDR2 SYDVKM. For the CDR3, the DNA is TGTGCCAGCAGTTTACCAGGCCCGGAGACCCAGTACTTC. Protein: CASSLPGPETQYF.

This chain joins TRBV7-3 and TRBJ2-5; D gene unclear. This CDR3 is built from 13 residues. V gave up 2 bases and J gave up 4 bases, with 8 bases separating them. Germline values: CDR1 SGHTA, CDR2 FQGTGA. The chain's CDR3 is CASSLDFGETQYF. In nucleotides, the CDR3 is TGTGCCAGCAGCTTAGATTTTGGAGAGACCCAGTACTTC.

The chain couples TRBV7-3 to TRBJ2-5; 9 nucleotides line up with TRBD2. Germline assignment: CDR1 SGHTA and CDR2 FQGTGA. The CDR3 is 16 amino acids. J was trimmed by 1 base and V by 2 bases; bases with no gene match: 5. CDR3 sequence: CASSLFGGRVQETQYF. The CDR3 DNA sequence: TGTGCCAGCAGCTTATTTGGCGGGAGGGTCCAAGAGACCCAGTACTTC.

This chain connects TRBV5-1 to TRBJ2-5; no clear D. This CDR3 is built from 15 residues. The V gene's germline CDR1 is SGHRS and CDR2 YFSETQ. V lost 2 bases and J lost 11, with 22 bases in between. CDR3: CASSFGSSITDGQYF. CDR3 coding DNA: TGCGCCAGCAGCTTTGGTTCCTCCATCACCGACGGGCAGTACTTC.

The CDR3 DNA is TGTGCCAGCAGCTTAGAACTAGCGGGGAACAATGAGCAGTTCTTC. Protein sequence: CASSLELAGNNEQFF. This sequence joins TRBV7-9 and TRBJ2-5; TRBD2 aligns across 10 bases. The J call could be wrong; TRBJ2-1 is a better fit for the DNA end. CDR1 and CDR2 (germline): SEHNR, FQNEAQ (reference sequence). The CDR3 consists of 15 residues.

This clonotype has only one observation. The rearrangement joins TRBV28 to TRBJ2-7; D may be TRBD2 (5 bases). This CDR3 region has 15 residues. Trimming removed 7 bases at V and 0 bases at J, with 16 bases between. The germline V gene has CDR1 MDHEN and CDR2 SYDVKM. The CDR3, as DNA: TGTGCCAGCACCTCGTTGAGGGAATACTCCTACGAGCAGTACTTC. It encodes CASTSLREYSYEQYF.

This clonotype was seen only once. Just one base apart from a much larger clone, this may be a read error. The chain links TRBV20-1 to TRBJ1-5; D possibly corresponds to TRBD1 (5 bases). The CDR3 runs 13 residues. CDR1 is DFQATT and CDR2 is SNEGSKA in the germline V gene (reference sequence). The CDR3 region is CSARWDGNQPHHF. Written as DNA, the CDR3 is TGCAGTGCGCGGTGGGACGGCAATCAGCCCCATCATTTT.

This chain connects TRBV5-1 to TRBJ1-4, with 9 nucleotides matching TRBD1. The V segment lost 4 bases and the J segment 0 bases; nucleotides outside the gene matches: 10. Germline CDR1 is SGHRS and CDR2 is YFSETQ. The CDR3 length is 18 residues. CDR3: CASSPGGTGTSTNEKLFF. The CDR3 nucleotides are TGCGCCAGCAGCCCAGGTGGGACAGGGACTTCAACTAATGAAAAACTGTTTTTT.